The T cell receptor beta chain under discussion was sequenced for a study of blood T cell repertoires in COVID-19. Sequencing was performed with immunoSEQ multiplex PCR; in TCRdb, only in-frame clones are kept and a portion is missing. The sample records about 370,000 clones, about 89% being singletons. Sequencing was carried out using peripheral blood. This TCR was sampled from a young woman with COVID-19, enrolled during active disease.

CDR3: CASSGGVSEAFF. The DNA for the CDR3 is TGTGCCAGTAGTGGGGGGGTCTCCGAAGCTTTCTTT. The V gene is TRBV19, the J gene TRBJ1-1; possible D gene TRBD1, 5 bases. Trimming shortened V by 5 bases and J by 8 bases, and 12 bases separated the two germline ends. The CDR3 runs to 12 residues. CDR1 LNHDA and CDR2 SQIVND come from the germline V gene (reference sequence).